What follows is one T cell receptor beta chain and its context. Assay used: immunoSEQ multiplex PCR; TCRdb lists only in-frame clones, some missing. Of 150,000 to 200,000 clones in the sample, more than 65% are singletons; the top ten hold approximately 11%. The data are from a study of blood T cell repertoires in COVID-19. The CDR3 is 16 amino acids. V was clipped by 3 bases and J by 0 bases, with 12 bases between them. CDR1 is KGHSH and CDR2 is LQKENI in the germline V gene. The V gene is TRBV18, the J gene TRBJ1-5; D possibly corresponds to TRBD1 (6 bases). The sequence was collected from a man aged 50 to 60 who had recovered from COVID-19. The sample consisted of PBMCs or T cells enriched from blood (not recorded which). The CDR3: CASSPQTGDSNQPQHF. CDR3 in DNA: TGTGCCAGCTCACCCCAGACAGGCGATAGCAATCAGCCCCAGCATTTT.